This TCR beta chain was captured by sequencing in a study of cytomegalovirus exposure and HLA in healthy donors. In this sample, this clone turned up a few times. V was clipped by 3 bases and J by 1 base; unmatched bases: 8. CDR1 MDHEN and CDR2 SYDVKM come from the germline V gene. The CDR3 sequence is 16 residues long. This PCR relied on a set of 60 Vbeta primers and 13 Jbeta primers. Profiled with immunoSEQ multiplex PCR; TCRdb holds only in-frame clones, not every one. The sample includes about 180,000 clones, about 79% of them seen just once. This clonotype was sampled from a man in his forties in good health and CMV-seropositive. The rearrangement joins TRBV28 to TRBJ2-5; 7 bases are a match to TRBD2. The source material was PBMCs. The DNA of the CDR3 is TGTGCCAGCAGTTTCTTCTCGGGGGGAGTCCAAGAGACCCAGTACTTC. Translation: CASSFFSGGVQETQYF.